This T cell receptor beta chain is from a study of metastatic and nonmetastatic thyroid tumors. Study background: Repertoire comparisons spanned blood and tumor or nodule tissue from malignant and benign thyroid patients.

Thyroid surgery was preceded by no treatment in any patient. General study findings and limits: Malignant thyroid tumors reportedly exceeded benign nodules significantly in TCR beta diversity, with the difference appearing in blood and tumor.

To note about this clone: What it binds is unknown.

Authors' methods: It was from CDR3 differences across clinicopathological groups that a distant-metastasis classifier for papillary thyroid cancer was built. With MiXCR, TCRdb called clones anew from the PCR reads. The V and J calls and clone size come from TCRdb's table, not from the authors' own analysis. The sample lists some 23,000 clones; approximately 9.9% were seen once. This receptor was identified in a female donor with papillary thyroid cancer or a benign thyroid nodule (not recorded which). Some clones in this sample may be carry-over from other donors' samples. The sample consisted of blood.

The DNA for the CDR3 is TGTGCCAGCAGTTACGGGTGGGACATGGGACATTCCACCGGGGAGCTGTTTTTT. Protein product: CASSYGWDMGHSTGELFF. The chain combines TRBV6-2 or TRBV6-3 with TRBJ2-2, with D tentatively TRBD1 (6 bases). The CDR3 covers 18 residues. V was clipped by 2 bases and J by 4 bases, with 20 bases between them. The germline V gene has CDR1 MNHEY and CDR2 SVGEGT.